Described below is a single T cell receptor (beta chain) sequence and its context. The antigen is undetermined. The assay was immunoSEQ multiplex PCR, and TCRdb's table has in-frame clones only and misses some. The sample consists of about 120,000 clones, 86% of them appearing once. The data were taken from a study of cytomegalovirus exposure and HLA in healthy donors. The CDR3 length is 14 residues. Germline CDR1 LNHDA, CDR2 SQIVND (reference sequence). Unmatched junction bases numbered 9, after V lost 10 bases and J lost 4 bases. General study points: According to a subsequent analysis, TCR clusters identified in the first cohort showed a tendency to co-occur across the 110 or so validation repertoires.

Sequenced: PBMCs. The clonotype originates from a man aged 18 to 29 in good health and CMV-seronegative. The V gene is TRBV19, the J gene TRBJ2-3; 9 nucleotides agree with TRBD2. The CDR3 nucleotides are TGTGCCACCGTAGCGGGGGATTTGGCAGATACGCAGTATTTT. It translates to CATVAGDLADTQYF.